The source of this TCR beta chain is a study of T-cell memory formation after mild COVID-19. Of note for this clonotype: Its antigen is as yet unknown.

Whole-study results and caveats: Day 15 to 85 contracting clones showed balanced CD4/CD8; later expanders leaned CD4+. CM and EM subsets held most contracting CD4+ clones; EMRA held CD8+ ones.

TCRdb re-called the 5' RACE reads with MiXCR, one entry per CDR3 protein. The repertoire holds roughly 130,000 distinct CDR3 sequences, with about 18% as singletons. V lost 8 bases, J lost 5 bases, and 12 bases lay in between. The CDR3 covers 13 residues. The rearrangement uses TRBV12-3 or TRBV12-4 and TRBJ2-2; no clear D. Sequenced material: PBMCs or a T cell subset sorted from them (not recorded which). The sequence was obtained from a man between 18 and 29 years old who had mild COVID-19 (a few samples of this study predate the infection). Cell type and time point are not known. The CDR3 is CASDLGKTGELFF. The CDR3 DNA follows: TGTGCCAGCGACTTAGGGAAGACCGGGGAGCTGTTTTTT.